The sequence of this T cell receptor (beta chain) was determined in a study of CD8+CD57+ T cells in acquired aplastic anemia. For the study at large: Roughly 3.1 ug was the average amount of DNA from sorted CD4+ and CD8+ cells.

Remarks on this clonotype: Antigen specificity is unknown.

Study-level results: Statistical testing detected no significant gap in CD8+ Simpson's diversity between patients and controls. Approximately 30 was the count of CD8+ CDR3 sequences that patients shared with controls.

The template used for profiling TCR beta VDJ and CDR3 was genomic DNA. TCRdb passed the reads through MiXCR, listing each CDR3 protein once. The sample carries more than 250,000 distinct CDR3 sequences, approximately 57% recorded once. This CDR3 spans 15 amino acids. Germline CDR1 is DFQATT and CDR2 is SNEGSKA (reference sequence). V trimming: 5 bases; J trimming: 3 bases; junction bases outside the gene matches: 10. Material: sorted CD4+, CD8+, or CD8+CD57+ T cells (not recorded which) from PBMCs. The TCR comes from a human donor with severe aplastic anemia or a healthy control (not recorded which). The rearrangement links TRBV20-1 to TRBJ2-7; 10 bases fit TRBD1. CDR3 residues: CSAPGGTGDHYEQYF. In nucleotides, the CDR3 is TGCAGTGCTCCCGGGGGGACAGGGGATCACTACGAGCAGTACTTC.